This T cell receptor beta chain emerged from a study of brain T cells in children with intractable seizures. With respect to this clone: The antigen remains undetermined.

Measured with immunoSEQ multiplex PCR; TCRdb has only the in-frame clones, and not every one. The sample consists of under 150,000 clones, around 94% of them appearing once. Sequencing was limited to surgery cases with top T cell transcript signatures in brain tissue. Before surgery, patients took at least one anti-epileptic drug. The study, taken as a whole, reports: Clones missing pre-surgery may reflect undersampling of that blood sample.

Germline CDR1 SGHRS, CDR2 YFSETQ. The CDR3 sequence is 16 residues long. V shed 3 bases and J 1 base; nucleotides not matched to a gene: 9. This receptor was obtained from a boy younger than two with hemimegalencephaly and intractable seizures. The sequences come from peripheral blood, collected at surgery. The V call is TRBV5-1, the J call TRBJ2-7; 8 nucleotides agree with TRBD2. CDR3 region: CASSSAAGGMSYEQYF. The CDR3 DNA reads TGCGCCAGCAGCTCCGCTGCGGGAGGTATGTCCTACGAGCAGTACTTC.